This T cell receptor (beta chain) was captured by sequencing in a study of neurological immune-mediated disorders. Time point reported: longitudinal time-point 3. Details on this clonotype: Its target is not known.

Study outcomes and limitations: Multiple sclerosis, the disease with the least TCR clonal expansion, fell below healthy controls, whereas HTLV-1-associated myelopathy showed the most.

TCRdb ran MiXCR on the 5' RACE reads and lists one entry per CDR3 protein. Seen here are 95,000 to 110,000 distinct CDR3 sequences, 11% observed once, and the top ten hold around 3.3%. The CDR3 covers 13 residues. V dropped 0 bases and J dropped 7 bases, with 8 bases sitting between them. The germline gives CDR1 SGHRS, CDR2 YFSETQ. Input material: PBMCs. The receptor comes from a female donor with HTLV-1-associated myelopathy (HAM/TSP). The gene calls are TRBV5-1 and TRBJ1-5, with a possible D match to TRBD1 (5 bases). The CDR3 DNA sequence: TGCGCCAGCAGCTTGGCCGCAGGGCAGCCCCAGCATTTT. It encodes CASSLAAGQPQHF.